This T cell receptor (beta chain) was sequenced during a study of Ad26.COV2.S vaccination and SARS-CoV-2 variants. Libraries were prepared by immunoSEQ multiplex PCR; TCRdb keeps only in-frame clonotypes and omits some of them. The sample contains 200,000 to 300,000 clones, roughly 88% of which appear only once. The sample's treatment: 15 to 20 received Ad26.COV2.S at low or high dose, single or two shots; several received placebo; per-sample allocation not given. All samples were drawn on day 63, counting from the first vaccine or placebo injection. An 18-55-year-old adult in Boston served as donor. Trimming removed 2 bases from V and 3 bases from J, with 8 bases in between. Germline V gene lookup returns CDR1 KGHSH and CDR2 LQKENI. The CDR3 spans 13 residues.

The source material was peripheral blood, sampled in a trial of Ad26.COV2.S vaccine versus placebo. The receptor's source is a person between 18 and 60 years old who received the Ad26.COV2.S COVID-19 vaccine or a placebo. This chain links TRBV18 with TRBJ2-7, with D hard to call. CDR3 in amino acids: CASSPGPDYEQYF. CDR3 DNA sequence: TGTGCCAGCTCACCAGGACCCGACTACGAGCAGTACTTC.